This passage covers 18 T cell receptor beta chains from one sample sequenced in a study of T cell responses to AZD1222 COVID-19 vaccine. Sequencing used immunoSEQ multiplex PCR; TCRdb keeps in-frame clones, though not all of them. The sample contains some 150,000 clones, 90% to 95% of which appear only once. The sequencing used peripheral blood, collected 28 days after the second AZD1222 dose. These TCRs come from an adult who received the AZD1222 COVID-19 vaccine.

The chain employs TRBV30 and TRBJ1-1; D unresolved. The CDR3 sequence is 12 residues long. V was trimmed by 2 bases and J by 5 bases, leaving 9 bases between them. Looked up from germline, CDR1 is GTSNPN and CDR2 is SVGIG (reference sequence). The CDR3 protein is CAWSLSLTEAFF. CDR3 sequence (DNA): TGTGCCTGGAGTTTAAGTCTTACTGAAGCTTTCTTT.

The chain is built from TRBV5-4 and TRBJ2-3, with D possibly matching TRBD2 (5 bases). There are 15 residues in the CDR3. The germline V gene encodes CDR1 SGHNT and CDR2 YYREEE (reference sequence). V lost 0 bases, J lost 0 bases, and 8 bases lay in between. Written as DNA, the CDR3 is TGTGCCAGCAGCTTGGTTGGCGGGAGCACAGATACGCAGTATTTT. It translates to CASSLVGGSTDTQYF.

This clone occurred a few times. The chain recombines TRBV5-1 with TRBJ2-3; D not resolved. The CDR3 is 14 residues long. V was cut by 4 bases and J by 0 bases, with 9 bases left in between. CDR1 and CDR2 (germline): SGHRS, YFSETQ. The CDR3 region has the DNA TGCGCCAGCAGCAGGGAACCGAGCACAGATACGCAGTATTTT. It encodes CASSREPSTDTQYF.

The chain joins TRBV27 to TRBJ1-3; tentative D call: TRBD1 (5 bases). CDR1 MNHEY and CDR2 SMNVEV come from the germline V gene (reference sequence). CDR3 length: 15 amino acids. Trimming pared 2 bases from V and 4 bases from J, leaving 12 bases between. The CDR3 spells CASSLRGGVGNTIYF. DNA of the CDR3: TGTGCCAGCAGTTTAAGGGGAGGGGTCGGAAACACCATATATTTT.

The V gene is TRBV5-5, the J gene TRBJ1-1, with D maybe TRBD1 (5 bases). The CDR3 loop spans 15 amino acids. CDR1 is SGHKS and CDR2 is YYEKEE in the germline V gene (reference sequence). V dropped 0 bases and J dropped 0 bases, with 9 bases sitting between them. The CDR3 coding sequence is TGTGCCAGCAGCTTGGCCGGGGGGATGAACACTGAAGCTTTCTTT. Translation: CASSLAGGMNTEAFF.

About this clone itself: Distinct nucleotide sequences in the sample also encode this CDR3. The chain links TRBV9 to TRBJ2-7, with D possibly TRBD1 on 5 matching bases. Germline V gene sequence: CDR1 SGDLS, CDR2 YYNGEE. The V and J ends lost 3 bases and 2 bases respectively, with 9 bases between them. The CDR3 has 13 residues. The CDR3 DNA is TGTGCCAGCAGCGCGCAGGGTGCCTACGAGCAGTACTTC. Protein: CASSAQGAYEQYF.

The CDR3 coding sequence is TGTGCCAGCAGGAGAAACAGGGGTGATTCACCCCTCCACTTT. Translated: CASRRNRGDSPLHF. The chain has TRBV7-8 and TRBJ1-6, with 7 bases matching TRBD1. V lost 6 bases, J lost 8 bases, and 7 bases stayed unmatched. This CDR3 comprises 14 residues. Germline V gene sequence: CDR1 SGHVS, CDR2 FQNEAQ.

This chain links TRBV3-1 (or the pseudogene TRBV3-2) with TRBJ2-3; 9 bases are shared with TRBD2. From germline, CDR1 is LGHDT and CDR2 YNNKEL (reference sequence). V shed 0 bases, J shed 0 bases, and the junction held 13 bases outside the gene matches. The CDR3 contains 20 residues. CDR3 sequence (DNA): TGTGCCAGCAGCCAAGATCTAGGGCTAGCGGGGTCCACTAGCACAGATACGCAGTATTTT. This encodes CASSQDLGLAGSTSTDTQYF.

J is TRBJ2-1 and V is TRBV9, with TRBD2 matching 8 bases. Germline-derived CDR1 and CDR2 are SGDLS and YYNGEE. The CDR3 contains 15 residues. J lost 0 bases, V lost 1 base, and 0 bases had no gene match. CDR3 nucleotide sequence: TGTGCCAGCAGCGTACTAGCGGGCTCCTACAATGAGCAGTTCTTC. This codes for CASSVLAGSYNEQFF.

This chain connects TRBV2 to TRBJ2-7, with TRBD1 matching over 8 bases. V lost 6 bases to trimming and J lost 1 base; unmatched junction nucleotides: 8. Germline CDR1 is SNHLY and CDR2 is FYNNEI. The length of the CDR3 is 15 residues. The CDR3, as DNA: TGTGCCAGCAGCCGCGGGACAGGACTTTCCTACGAGCAGTACTTC. As protein: CASSRGTGLSYEQYF.

This chain's CDR3 is CASSQGANNEQFF. Here the CDR3 DNA reads TGTGCCAGCAGCCAGGGGGCAAACAATGAGCAGTTCTTC. The chain couples TRBV7-2 to TRBJ2-1; 8 bases match TRBD1. V lost 5 bases to trimming and J lost 5 bases; unmatched junction nucleotides: 2. Germline CDR1 reads SGHTA; CDR2 reads FQGNSA. The CDR3 contains 13 residues.

The chain links TRBV18 to TRBJ1-2, with D possibly matching TRBD1 (6 bases). CDR1 is KGHSH, CDR2 LQKENI, per germline. Trimming took 2 bases from V and 5 from J, leaving 15 bases between them. This CDR3 spans 15 amino acids. Here the CDR3 reads CASSPSTGVGYGYTF. The CDR3 DNA reads TGTGCCAGCTCACCATCGACAGGAGTAGGGTATGGCTACACCTTC.

The V call is TRBV24-1, the J call TRBJ2-7, with TRBD1 matching over 11 bases. CDR3 length: 15 residues. Trimming took 2 bases from V and 3 from J; bases not matched to a gene: 2. Germline CDR1 reads KGHDR; CDR2 reads SFDVKD. The CDR3 bases are TGTGCCACCAGTGATTCCGGGACAGGGGGCTACGAGCAGTACTTC. This codes for CATSDSGTGGYEQYF.

The CDR3 region is CSASRAGVLGYTF. Here the CDR3 DNA reads TGCAGTGCTAGTAGGGCAGGGGTCCTTGGCTACACCTTC. The chain combines TRBV20-1 with TRBJ1-2, with a weak D call TRBD1 (6 bases). The CDR3 covers 13 residues. V dropped 3 bases and J dropped 7 bases, with 15 bases sitting between them. Germline assignment: CDR1 DFQATT and CDR2 SNEGSKA (reference sequence).

This clone was recorded only once. The V call is TRBV12-3 or TRBV12-4, the J call TRBJ1-3, with D maybe TRBD1 (6 bases). The CDR3 sequence is 13 residues long. V lost 4 bases and J lost 4, with 8 bases in between. CDR3 DNA: TGTGCCAGCAGTTACCAGGGGGGAAACACCATATATTTT. Residues: CASSYQGGNTIYF.

The V call is TRBV25-1, the J call TRBJ2-5; D remains unclear. Trimming removed 4 bases from V and 2 bases from J, with 20 bases in between. There are 17 residues in the CDR3. Germline V CDR1 and CDR2: MGHDK, SYGVNS. This CDR3 is CASSAGWGQSTQETQYF. Written as DNA, the CDR3 is TGTGCCAGCAGTGCGGGTTGGGGTCAGTCCACTCAAGAGACCCAGTACTTC.

V is TRBV18 and J is TRBJ2-5; 16 nucleotides align to TRBD2. V lost 6 bases to trimming and J lost 0 bases; unmatched junction nucleotides: 4. CDR1 is KGHSH and CDR2 is LQKENI in the germline V gene. The CDR3 covers 17 residues. The CDR3 DNA reads TGTGCCAGCTCCTCGGGACTAGCGGGAGGGCACCAAGAGACCCAGTACTTC. It yields the protein CASSSGLAGGHQETQYF.

J is TRBJ1-2 and V is TRBV7-9; D gene ambiguous. Germline V gene sequence: CDR1 SEHNR, CDR2 FQNEAQ (reference sequence). The CDR3 is made up of 13 amino acids. Trimming took 2 bases from V and 8 from J, leaving 12 bases between them. The DNA of the CDR3 is TGTGCCAGCAGCTTATTTTCTATGGGGGGCTACACCTTC. Encoded protein: CASSLFSMGGYTF.